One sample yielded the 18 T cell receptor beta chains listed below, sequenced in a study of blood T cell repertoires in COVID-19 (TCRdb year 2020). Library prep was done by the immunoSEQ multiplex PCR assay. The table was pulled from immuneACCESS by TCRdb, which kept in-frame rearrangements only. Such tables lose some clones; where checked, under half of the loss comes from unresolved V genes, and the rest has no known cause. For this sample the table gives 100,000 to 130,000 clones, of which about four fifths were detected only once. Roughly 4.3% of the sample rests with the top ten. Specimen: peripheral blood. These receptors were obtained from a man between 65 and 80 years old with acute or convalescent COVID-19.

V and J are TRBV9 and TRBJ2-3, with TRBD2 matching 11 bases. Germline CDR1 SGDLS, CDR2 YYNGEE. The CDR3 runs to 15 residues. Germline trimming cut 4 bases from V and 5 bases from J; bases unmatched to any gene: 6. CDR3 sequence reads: CASSSVAGGQDTQYF. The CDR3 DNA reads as TGTGCCAGCAGCTCAGTAGCGGGGGGGCAAGATACGCAGTATTTT.

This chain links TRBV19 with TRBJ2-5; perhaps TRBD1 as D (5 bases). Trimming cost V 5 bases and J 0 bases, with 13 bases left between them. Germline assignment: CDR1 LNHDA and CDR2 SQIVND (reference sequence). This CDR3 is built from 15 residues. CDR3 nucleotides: TGTGCCAGTAGTCCCACAGGATCGGACCAAGAGACCCAGTACTTC. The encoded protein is CASSPTGSDQETQYF.

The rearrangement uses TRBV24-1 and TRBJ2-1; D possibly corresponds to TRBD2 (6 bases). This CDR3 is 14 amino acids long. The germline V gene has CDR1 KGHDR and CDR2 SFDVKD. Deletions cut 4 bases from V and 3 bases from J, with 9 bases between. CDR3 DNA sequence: TGTGCCACCAGTGAGGGGGAGGTCTACAATGAGCAGTTCTTC. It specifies CATSEGEVYNEQFF.

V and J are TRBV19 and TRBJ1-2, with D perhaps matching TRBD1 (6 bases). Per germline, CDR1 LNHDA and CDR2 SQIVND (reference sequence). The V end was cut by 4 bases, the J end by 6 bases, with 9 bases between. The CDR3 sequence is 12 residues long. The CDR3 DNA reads TGTGCCAGTAGTACAGGGGATGATGGCTACACCTTC. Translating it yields CASSTGDDGYTF. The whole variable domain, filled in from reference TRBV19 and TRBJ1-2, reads DGGITQSPKYLFRKEGQNVTLSCEQNLNHDAMYWYRQDPGQGLRLIYYSQIVNDFQKGDIAEGYSVSREKKESFPLTVTSAQKNPTAFYLCASSTGDDGYTFGSGTRLTVV.

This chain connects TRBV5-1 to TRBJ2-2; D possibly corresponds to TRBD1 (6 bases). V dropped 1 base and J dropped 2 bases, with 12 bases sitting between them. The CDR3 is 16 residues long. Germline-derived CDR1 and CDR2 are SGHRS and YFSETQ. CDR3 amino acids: CASSLSYRENTGELFF. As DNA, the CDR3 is TGCGCCAGCAGCTTGAGTTACAGGGAAAACACCGGGGAGCTGTTTTTT. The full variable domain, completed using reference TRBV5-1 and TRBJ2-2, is KAGVTQTPRYLIKTRGQQVTLSCSPISGHRSVSWYQQTPGQGLQFLFEYFSETQRNKGNFPGRFSGRQFSNSRSEMNVSTLELGDSALYLCASSLSYRENTGELFFGEGSRLTVL.

The CDR3 loop is CASSQGKGALTNEKLFF. DNA for the CDR3: TGCGCCAGCAGCCAAGGGAAAGGGGCTTTAACTAATGAAAAACTGTTTTTT. The V call is TRBV4-1, the J call TRBJ1-4; a weak D match, TRBD1 (5 bases). This CDR3 region has 17 residues. Trimming stripped 1 base from V and 1 base from J, with 13 bases between. CDR1 MGHRA and CDR2 YSYEKL come from the germline V gene.

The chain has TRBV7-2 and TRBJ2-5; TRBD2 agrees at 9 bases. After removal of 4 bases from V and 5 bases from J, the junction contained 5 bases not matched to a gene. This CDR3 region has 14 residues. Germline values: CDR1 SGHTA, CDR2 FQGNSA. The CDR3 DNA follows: TGTGCCAGCAGCTCAGGGACTAGCTGGGAGACCCAGTACTTC. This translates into CASSSGTSWETQYF.

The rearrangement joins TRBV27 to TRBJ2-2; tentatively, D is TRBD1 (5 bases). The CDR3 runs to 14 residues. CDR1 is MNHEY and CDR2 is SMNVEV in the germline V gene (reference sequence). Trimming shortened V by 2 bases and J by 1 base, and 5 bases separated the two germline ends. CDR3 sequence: CASSLGQNTGELFF. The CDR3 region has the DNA TGTGCCAGCAGTTTAGGACAGAACACCGGGGAGCTGTTTTTT.

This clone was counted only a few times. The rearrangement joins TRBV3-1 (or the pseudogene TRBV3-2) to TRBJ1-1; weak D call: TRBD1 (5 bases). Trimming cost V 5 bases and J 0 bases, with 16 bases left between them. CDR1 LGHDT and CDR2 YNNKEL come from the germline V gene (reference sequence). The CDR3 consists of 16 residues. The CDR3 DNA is TGTGCCAGCAGCATATACAAGGGGACTGTGAACACTGAAGCTTTCTTT. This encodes CASSIYKGTVNTEAFF.

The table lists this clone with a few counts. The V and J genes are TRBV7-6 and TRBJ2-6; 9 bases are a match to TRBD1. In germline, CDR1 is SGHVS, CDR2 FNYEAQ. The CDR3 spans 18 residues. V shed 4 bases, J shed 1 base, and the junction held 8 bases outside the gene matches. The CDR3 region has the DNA TGTGCCAGCAGCTCAATGGGACAGGGCCGATCTGGGGCCAACGTCCTGACTTTC. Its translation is CASSSMGQGRSGANVLTF.

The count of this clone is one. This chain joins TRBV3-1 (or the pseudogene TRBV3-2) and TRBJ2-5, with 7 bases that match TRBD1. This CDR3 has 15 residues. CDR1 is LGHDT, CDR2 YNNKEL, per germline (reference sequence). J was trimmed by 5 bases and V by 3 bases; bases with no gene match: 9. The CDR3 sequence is CASSHSTGLGETQYF. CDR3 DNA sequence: TGTGCCAGCAGCCATTCGACAGGGTTGGGGGAGACCCAGTACTTC.

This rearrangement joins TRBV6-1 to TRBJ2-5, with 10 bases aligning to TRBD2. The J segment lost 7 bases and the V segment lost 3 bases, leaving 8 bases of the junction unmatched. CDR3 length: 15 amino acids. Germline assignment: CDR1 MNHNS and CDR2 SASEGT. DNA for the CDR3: TGTGCCAGCAGTGATCGTTCTAGCGGGGGTACGACCCAGTACTTC. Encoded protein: CASSDRSSGGTTQYF.

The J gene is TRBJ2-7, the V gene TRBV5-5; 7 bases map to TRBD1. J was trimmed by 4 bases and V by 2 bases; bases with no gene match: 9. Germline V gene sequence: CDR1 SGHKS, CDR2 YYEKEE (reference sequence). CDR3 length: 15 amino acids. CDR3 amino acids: CASSFFPTGEYEQYF. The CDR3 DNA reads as TGTGCCAGCAGCTTTTTCCCCACAGGGGAATACGAGCAGTACTTC.

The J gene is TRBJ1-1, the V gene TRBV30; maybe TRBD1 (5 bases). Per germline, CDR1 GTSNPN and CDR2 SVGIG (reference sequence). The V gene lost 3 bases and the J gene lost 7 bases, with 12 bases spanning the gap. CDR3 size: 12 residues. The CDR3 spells CAWRTGGVEAFF. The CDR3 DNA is TGTGCCTGGAGAACAGGAGGGGTTGAAGCTTTCTTT.

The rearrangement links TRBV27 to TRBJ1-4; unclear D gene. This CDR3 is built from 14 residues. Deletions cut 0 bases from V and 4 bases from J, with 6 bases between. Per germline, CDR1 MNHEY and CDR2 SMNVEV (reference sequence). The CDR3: CASSLSQYNEKLFF. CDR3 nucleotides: TGTGCCAGCAGTTTATCGCAGTATAATGAAAAACTGTTTTTT.

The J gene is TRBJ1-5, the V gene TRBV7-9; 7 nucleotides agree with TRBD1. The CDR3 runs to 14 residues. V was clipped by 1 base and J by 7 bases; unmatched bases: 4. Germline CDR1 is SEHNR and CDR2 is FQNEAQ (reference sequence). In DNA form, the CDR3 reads TGTGCCAGCAGCTTAGAAGGGGGCGGGCAGCCCCAGCATTTT. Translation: CASSLEGGGQPQHF.

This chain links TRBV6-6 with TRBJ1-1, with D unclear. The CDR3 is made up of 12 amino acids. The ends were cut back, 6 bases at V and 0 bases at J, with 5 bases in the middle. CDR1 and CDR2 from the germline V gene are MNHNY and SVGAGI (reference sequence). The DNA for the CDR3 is TGTGCCAGCAGCAGAATGAACACTGAAGCTTTCTTT. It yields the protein CASSRMNTEAFF.

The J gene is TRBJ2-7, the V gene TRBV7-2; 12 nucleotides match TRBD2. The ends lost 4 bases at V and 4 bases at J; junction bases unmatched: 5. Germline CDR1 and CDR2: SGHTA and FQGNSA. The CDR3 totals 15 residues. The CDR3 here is CASSYASGGDYEQYF. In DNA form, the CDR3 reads TGTGCCAGCAGCTATGCTAGCGGGGGGGATTACGAGCAGTACTTC.